These 5 T cell receptor beta chains were all obtained from the same sample, sequenced in a study of blood T cell repertoires in COVID-19. Sequenced by immunoSEQ multiplex PCR; TCRdb stores in-frame clones only, minus some. The data hold around 270,000 clones, with about 87% observed a single time. Sequencing used peripheral blood. All receptors derive from a woman aged 55-69 years with COVID-19, enrolled during active disease.

This chain joins TRBV18 and TRBJ1-5; 7 nucleotides match TRBD1. Trimming removed 4 bases from V and 7 bases from J; junction bases left unmatched: 4. Germline assignment: CDR1 KGHSH and CDR2 LQKENI. The length of the CDR3 is 13 residues. CDR3 DNA: TGTGCCAGCTCACAAGACAGGGCCCAGCCCCAGCATTTT. This gives the protein CASSQDRAQPQHF.

The CDR3 sequence: CASSTRTTYNSPLHF. In DNA, the CDR3 is TGTGCCAGCAGTACCCGGACAACCTATAATTCACCCCTCCACTTT. V gene TRBV28 combines with J gene TRBJ1-6, with D perhaps TRBD1 (5 bases). This CDR3 has 15 amino acids. The V and J ends lost 5 bases and 2 bases respectively, with 10 bases between them. Germline CDR1 is MDHEN and CDR2 is SYDVKM. Together with reference TRBV28 and TRBJ1-6, the CDR3 gives the full variable domain: DVKVTQSSRYLVKRTGEKVFLECVQDMDHENMFWYRQDPGLGLRLIYFSYDVKMKEKGDIPEGYSVSREKKERFSLILESASTNQTSMYLCASSTRTTYNSPLHFGNGTRLTVT.

The V gene is TRBV5-1, the J gene TRBJ2-3; 8 nucleotides line up with TRBD2. Per the germline V gene, CDR1 is SGHRS and CDR2 is YFSETQ. The CDR3 runs 16 residues. J lost 1 base, V lost 4 bases, and 8 bases had no gene match. CDR3 region: CASSHTSGTGTDTQYF. For the CDR3, the DNA is TGCGCCAGCAGCCACACTAGCGGCACAGGCACAGATACGCAGTATTTT.

The chain is built from TRBV29-1 and TRBJ1-5, with TRBD1 identical over 7 bases. Trimming cost V 4 bases and J 4 bases; bases outside gene matches: 7. There are 14 residues in the CDR3. Germline V gives CDR1 SQVTM, CDR2 ANQGSEA. This CDR3 is CSVVVTGFNQPQHF. CDR3 bases: TGCAGCGTTGTGGTGACAGGGTTTAATCAGCCCCAGCATTTT.

This clone was counted between two and nine times. The chain is built from TRBV4-3 and TRBJ2-2, with D maybe TRBD1 (5 bases). The CDR3 has 14 residues. Looked up from germline, CDR1 is LGHNA and CDR2 is YSLEER. V was trimmed by 2 bases and J by 5 bases, leaving 9 bases between them. CDR3 amino acids: CASSQSQGTGELFF. The CDR3 bases are TGCGCCAGCAGCCAATCCCAGGGAACCGGGGAGCTGTTTTTT.